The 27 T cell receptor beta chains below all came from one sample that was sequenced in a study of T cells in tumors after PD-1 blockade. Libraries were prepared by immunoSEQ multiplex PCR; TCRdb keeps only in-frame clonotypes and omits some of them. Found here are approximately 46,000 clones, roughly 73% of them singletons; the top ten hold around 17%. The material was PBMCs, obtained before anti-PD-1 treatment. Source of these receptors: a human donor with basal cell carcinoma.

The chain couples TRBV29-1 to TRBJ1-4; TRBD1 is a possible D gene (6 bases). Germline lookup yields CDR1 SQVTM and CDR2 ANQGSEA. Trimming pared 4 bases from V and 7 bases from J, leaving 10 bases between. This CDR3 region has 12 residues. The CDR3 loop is CSVGGGREKLFF. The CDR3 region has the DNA TGCAGCGTTGGTGGGGGCCGTGAAAAACTGTTTTTT.

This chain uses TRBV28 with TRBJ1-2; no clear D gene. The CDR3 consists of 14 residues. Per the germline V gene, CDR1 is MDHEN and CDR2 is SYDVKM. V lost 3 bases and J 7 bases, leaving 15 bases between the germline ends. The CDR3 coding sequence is TGTGCCAGCAGTTTCCGCCGTCCTATGCTTGGCTACACCTTC. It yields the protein CASSFRRPMLGYTF.

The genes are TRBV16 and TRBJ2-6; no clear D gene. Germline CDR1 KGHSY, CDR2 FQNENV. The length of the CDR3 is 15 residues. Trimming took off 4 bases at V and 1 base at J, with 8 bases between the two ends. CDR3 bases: TGTGCCAGCAGCCGCCCCGGATCTGGGGCCAACGTCCTGACTTTC. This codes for CASSRPGSGANVLTF. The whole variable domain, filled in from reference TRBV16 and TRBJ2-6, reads GEEVAQTPKHLVRGEGQKAKLYCAPIKGHSYVFWYQQVLKNEFKFLISFQNENVFDETGMPKERFSAKCLPNSPCSLEIQATKLEDSAVYFCASSRPGSGANVLTFGAGSRLTVL.

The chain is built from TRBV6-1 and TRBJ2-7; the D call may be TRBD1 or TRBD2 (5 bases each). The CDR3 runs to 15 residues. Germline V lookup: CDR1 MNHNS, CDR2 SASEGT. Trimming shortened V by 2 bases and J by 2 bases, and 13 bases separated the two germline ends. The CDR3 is CASSESGSEAYEQYF. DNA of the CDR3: TGTGCCAGCAGTGAATCAGGGTCGGAGGCCTACGAGCAGTACTTC.

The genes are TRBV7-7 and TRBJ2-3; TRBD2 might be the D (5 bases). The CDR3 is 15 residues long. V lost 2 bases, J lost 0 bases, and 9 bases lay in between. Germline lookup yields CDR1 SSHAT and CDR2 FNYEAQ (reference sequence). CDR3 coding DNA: TGTGCCAGCAGCTTAACTAGAGCTAGCACAGATACGCAGTATTTT. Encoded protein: CASSLTRASTDTQYF.

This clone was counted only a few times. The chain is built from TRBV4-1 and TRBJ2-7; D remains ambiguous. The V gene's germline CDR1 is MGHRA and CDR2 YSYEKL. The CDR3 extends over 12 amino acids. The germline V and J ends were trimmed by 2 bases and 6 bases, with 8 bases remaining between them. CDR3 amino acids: CASSQTGGEQYF. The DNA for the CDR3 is TGCGCCAGCAGCCAAACGGGTGGCGAGCAGTACTTC.

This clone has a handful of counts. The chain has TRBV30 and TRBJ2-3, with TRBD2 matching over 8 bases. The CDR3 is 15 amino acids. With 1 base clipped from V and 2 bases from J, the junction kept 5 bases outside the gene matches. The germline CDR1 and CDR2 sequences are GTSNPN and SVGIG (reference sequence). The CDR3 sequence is CAWSGISGITDTQYF. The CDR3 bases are TGTGCCTGGAGTGGGATTAGCGGGATCACAGATACGCAGTATTTT.

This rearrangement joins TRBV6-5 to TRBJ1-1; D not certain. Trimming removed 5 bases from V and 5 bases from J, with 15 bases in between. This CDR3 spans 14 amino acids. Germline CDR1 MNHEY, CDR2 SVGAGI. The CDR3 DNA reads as TGTGCCAGCAGTCGGATCATGTCCGGGACTGAAGCTTTCTTT. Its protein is CASSRIMSGTEAFF.

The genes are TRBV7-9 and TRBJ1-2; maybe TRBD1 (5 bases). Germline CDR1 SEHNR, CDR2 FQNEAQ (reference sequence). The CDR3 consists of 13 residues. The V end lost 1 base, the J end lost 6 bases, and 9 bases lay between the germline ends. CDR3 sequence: CASSLVPTDGYTF. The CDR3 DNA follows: TGTGCCAGCAGCTTAGTCCCGACAGATGGCTACACCTTC.

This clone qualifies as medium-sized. This CDR3 is CASRITGGNQPQHF. DNA for the CDR3: TGTGCCAGTAGGATTACAGGGGGAAATCAGCCCCAGCATTTT. The chain combines TRBV19 with TRBJ1-5, with TRBD1 matching over 8 bases. V trimming: 6 bases; J trimming: 4 bases; junction bases outside the gene matches: 5. The CDR3 has 14 residues. The V gene's germline CDR1 is LNHDA and CDR2 SQIVND (reference sequence). The whole variable domain, filled in from reference TRBV19 and TRBJ1-5, reads DGGITQSPKYLFRKEGQNVTLSCEQNLNHDAMYWYRQDPGQGLRLIYYSQIVNDFQKGDIAEGYSVSREKKESFPLTVTSAQKNPTAFYLCASRITGGNQPQHFGDGTRLSIL.

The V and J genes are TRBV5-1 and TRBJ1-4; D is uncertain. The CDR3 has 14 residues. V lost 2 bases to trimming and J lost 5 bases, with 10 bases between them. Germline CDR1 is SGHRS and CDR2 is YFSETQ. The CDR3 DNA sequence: TGCGCCAGCAGCTTCAACCGAGCGAATGAAAAACTGTTTTTT. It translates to CASSFNRANEKLFF.

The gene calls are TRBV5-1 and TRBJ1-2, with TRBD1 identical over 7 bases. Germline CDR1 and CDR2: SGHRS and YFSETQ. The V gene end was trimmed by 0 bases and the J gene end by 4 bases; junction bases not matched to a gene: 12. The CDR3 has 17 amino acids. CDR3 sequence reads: CASSLGGTATTGYGYTF. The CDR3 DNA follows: TGCGCCAGCAGCTTGGGCGGGACAGCCACCACTGGCTATGGCTACACCTTC. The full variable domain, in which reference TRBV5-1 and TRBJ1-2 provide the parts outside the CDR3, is KAGVTQTPRYLIKTRGQQVTLSCSPISGHRSVSWYQQTPGQGLQFLFEYFSETQRNKGNFPGRFSGRQFSNSRSEMNVSTLELGDSALYLCASSLGGTATTGYGYTFGSGTRLTVV.

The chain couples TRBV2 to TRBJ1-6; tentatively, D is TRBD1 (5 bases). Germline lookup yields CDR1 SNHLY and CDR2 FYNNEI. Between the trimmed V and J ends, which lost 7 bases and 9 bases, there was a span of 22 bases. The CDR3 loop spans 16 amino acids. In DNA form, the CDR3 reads TGTGCCAGCACCAACGCGGGGGGGGTGCGAGGTTCACCCCTCCACTTT. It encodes CASTNAGGVRGSPLHF.

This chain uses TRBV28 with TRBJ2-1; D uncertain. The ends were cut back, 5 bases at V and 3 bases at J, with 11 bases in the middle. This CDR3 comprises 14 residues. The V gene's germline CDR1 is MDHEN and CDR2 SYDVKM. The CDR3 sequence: CASSPPQNYNEQFF. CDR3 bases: TGTGCCAGCAGTCCCCCCCAGAACTACAATGAGCAGTTCTTC.

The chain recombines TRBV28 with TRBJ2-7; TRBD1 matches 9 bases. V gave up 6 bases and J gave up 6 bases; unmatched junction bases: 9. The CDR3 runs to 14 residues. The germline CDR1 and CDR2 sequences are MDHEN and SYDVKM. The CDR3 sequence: CASRIQGASGEQYF. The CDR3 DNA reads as TGTGCCAGCAGGATACAGGGGGCATCGGGCGAGCAGTACTTC.

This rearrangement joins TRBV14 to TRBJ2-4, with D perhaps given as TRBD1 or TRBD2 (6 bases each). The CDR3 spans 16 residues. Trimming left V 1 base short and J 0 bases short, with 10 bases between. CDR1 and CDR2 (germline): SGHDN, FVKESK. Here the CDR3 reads CASSQVGGLAKNIQYF. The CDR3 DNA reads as TGTGCCAGCAGCCAAGTAGGGGGGCTAGCCAAAAACATTCAGTACTTC. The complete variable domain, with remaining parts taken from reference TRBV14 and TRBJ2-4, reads EAGVTQFPSHSVIEKGQTVTLRCDPISGHDNLYWYRRVMGKEIKFLLHFVKESKQDESGMPNNRFLAERTGGTYSTLKVQPAELEDSGVYFCASSQVGGLAKNIQYFGAGTRLSVL.

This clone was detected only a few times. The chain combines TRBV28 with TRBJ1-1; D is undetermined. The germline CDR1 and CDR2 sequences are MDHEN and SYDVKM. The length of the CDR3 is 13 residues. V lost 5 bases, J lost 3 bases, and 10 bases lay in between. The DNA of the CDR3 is TGTGCCAGCAGTATGGGTGTGGACACTGAAGCTTTCTTT. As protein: CASSMGVDTEAFF. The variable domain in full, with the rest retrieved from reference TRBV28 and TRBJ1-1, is DVKVTQSSRYLVKRTGEKVFLECVQDMDHENMFWYRQDPGLGLRLIYFSYDVKMKEKGDIPEGYSVSREKKERFSLILESASTNQTSMYLCASSMGVDTEAFFGQGTRLTVV.

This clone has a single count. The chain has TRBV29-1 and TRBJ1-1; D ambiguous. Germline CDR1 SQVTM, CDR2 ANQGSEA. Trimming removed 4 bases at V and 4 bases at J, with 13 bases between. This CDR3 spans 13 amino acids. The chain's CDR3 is CSVAVGQVTEAFF. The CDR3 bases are TGCAGCGTTGCAGTAGGGCAGGTCACTGAAGCTTTCTTT.

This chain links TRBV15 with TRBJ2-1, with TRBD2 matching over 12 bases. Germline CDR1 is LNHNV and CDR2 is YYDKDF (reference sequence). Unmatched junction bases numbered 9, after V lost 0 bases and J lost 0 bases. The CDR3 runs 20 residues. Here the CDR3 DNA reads TGTGCCACCAGCAGAGATAACCTAGCGGGAGGGCAGAGCTCCTACAATGAGCAGTTCTTC. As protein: CATSRDNLAGGQSSYNEQFF.

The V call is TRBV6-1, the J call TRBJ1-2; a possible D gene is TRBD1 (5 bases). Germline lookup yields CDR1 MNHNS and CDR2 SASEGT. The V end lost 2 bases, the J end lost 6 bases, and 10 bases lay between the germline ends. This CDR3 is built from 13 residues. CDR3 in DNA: TGTGCCAGCAGTGAAAGCTGGGACGATGGCTACACCTTC. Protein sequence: CASSESWDDGYTF.

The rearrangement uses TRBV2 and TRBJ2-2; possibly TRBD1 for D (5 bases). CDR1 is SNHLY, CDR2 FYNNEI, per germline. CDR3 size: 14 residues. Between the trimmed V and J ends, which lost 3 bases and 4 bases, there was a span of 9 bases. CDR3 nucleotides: TGTGCCAGCAGTGAGGGGCAGTCCACCGGGGAGCTGTTTTTT. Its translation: CASSEGQSTGELFF.

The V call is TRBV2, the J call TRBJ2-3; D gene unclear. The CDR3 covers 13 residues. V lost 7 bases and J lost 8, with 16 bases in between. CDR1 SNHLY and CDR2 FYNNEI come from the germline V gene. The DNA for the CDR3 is TGTGCCAGCAAAATAGACCCAAATGGTACGCAGTATTTT. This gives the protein CASKIDPNGTQYF.

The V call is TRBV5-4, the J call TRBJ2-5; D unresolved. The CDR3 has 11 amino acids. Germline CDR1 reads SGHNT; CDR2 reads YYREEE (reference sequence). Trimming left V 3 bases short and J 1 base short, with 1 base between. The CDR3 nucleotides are TGTGCCAGCAGCTCCCAAGAGACCCAGTACTTC. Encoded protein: CASSSQETQYF.

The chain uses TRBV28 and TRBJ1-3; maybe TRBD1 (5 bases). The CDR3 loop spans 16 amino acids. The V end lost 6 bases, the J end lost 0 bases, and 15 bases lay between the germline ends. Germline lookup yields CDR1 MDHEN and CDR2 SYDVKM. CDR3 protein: CASSPGGPLSGNTIYF. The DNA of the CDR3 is TGTGCCAGCAGCCCCGGGGGTCCCCTCTCTGGAAACACCATATATTTT.

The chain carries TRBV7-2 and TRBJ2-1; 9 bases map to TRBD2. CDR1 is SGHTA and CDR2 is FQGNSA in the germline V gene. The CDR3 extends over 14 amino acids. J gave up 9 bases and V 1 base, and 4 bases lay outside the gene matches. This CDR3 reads CASSLESSGSEQFF. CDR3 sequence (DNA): TGTGCCAGCAGCTTAGAAAGTAGCGGGAGTGAGCAGTTCTTC. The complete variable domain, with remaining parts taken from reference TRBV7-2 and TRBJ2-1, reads GAGVSQSPSNKVTEKGKDVELRCDPISGHTALYWYRQSLGQGLEFLIYFQGNSAPDKSGLPSDRFSAERTGGSVSTLTIQRTQQEDSAVYLCASSLESSGSEQFFGPGTRLTVL.

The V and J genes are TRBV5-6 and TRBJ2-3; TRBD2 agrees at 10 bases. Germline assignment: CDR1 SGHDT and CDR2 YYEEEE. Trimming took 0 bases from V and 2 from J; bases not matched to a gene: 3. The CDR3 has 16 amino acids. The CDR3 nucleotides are TGTGCCAGCAGCTTGGAAGCGGGGGGGCACACAGATACGCAGTATTTT. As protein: CASSLEAGGHTDTQYF.

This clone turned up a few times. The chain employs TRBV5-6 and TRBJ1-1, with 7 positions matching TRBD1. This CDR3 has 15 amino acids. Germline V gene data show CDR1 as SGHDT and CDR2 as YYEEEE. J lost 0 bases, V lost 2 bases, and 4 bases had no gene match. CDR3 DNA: TGTGCCAGCAGCTTTTACAGGGGAATGAACACTGAAGCTTTCTTT. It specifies CASSFYRGMNTEAFF.